Below are 25 T cell receptor beta chains sequenced from a single sample in a study of cytomegalovirus exposure and HLA in healthy donors. PCR primers comprised 60 Vbeta and 13 Jbeta primers. Some clones are missing from TCRdb's copy, which holds only in-frame ones; the method was immunoSEQ multiplex PCR. This table has roughly 150,000 clones, over 60% appearing once. The sequenced sample consisted of PBMCs. Source of these receptors: a man between 35 and 55 years old in good health and CMV-seropositive.

The chain is built from TRBV2 and TRBJ2-4; D perhaps matches TRBD2 (7 bases). This CDR3 has 16 amino acids. V shed 8 bases and J shed 2 bases, with 19 bases lying between them. Germline CDR1 is SNHLY and CDR2 is FYNNEI. The CDR3 region is CASRRPPGGSKNIQYF. In nucleotides, the CDR3 is TGTGCCAGCCGTCGCCCCCCGGGGGGCTCCAAAAACATTCAGTACTTC.

Of note for this clone: The sample contains more than one DNA sequence encoding this CDR3. The J gene is TRBJ2-3, the V gene TRBV19; 12 nucleotides match TRBD2. Germline assignment: CDR1 LNHDA and CDR2 SQIVND (reference sequence). This CDR3 contains 15 residues. V gave up 3 bases and J gave up 3 bases; unmatched junction bases: 1. The CDR3 spells CASSILAGGTDTQYF. The CDR3 DNA reads TGTGCCAGTAGTATCCTAGCGGGGGGGACAGATACGCAGTATTTT.

The chain recombines TRBV7-8 with TRBJ1-2, with D perhaps matching TRBD1 (5 bases). Trimming shortened V by 0 bases and J by 0 bases, and 26 bases separated the two germline ends. This CDR3 has 21 residues. In germline, CDR1 is SGHVS, CDR2 FQNEAQ. The CDR3 DNA follows: TGTGCCAGCAGCTTAGCTCGATTAAGCAGGACAACAATCGCATCTAACTATGGCTACACCTTC. Translating gives CASSLARLSRTTIASNYGYTF.

This clone has just a few counts. The chain has TRBV27 and TRBJ2-3, with 10 bases identical to TRBD2. J gave up 4 bases and V 2 bases, and 3 bases lay outside the gene matches. The CDR3 length is 15 residues. Germline values: CDR1 MNHEY, CDR2 SMNVEV (reference sequence). CDR3 bases: TGTGCCAGCAGTTTACCACTAGCGGGATCAGATACGCAGTATTTT. Translation: CASSLPLAGSDTQYF.

The chain links TRBV27 to TRBJ2-7; maybe TRBD2 (5 bases). This CDR3 comprises 12 residues. Germline CDR1 MNHEY, CDR2 SMNVEV (reference sequence). With 8 bases removed from V and 4 bases from J, the gap between germline ends came to 12 bases. In nucleotides, the CDR3 is TGTGCCAGCTCGCCGACGGGATACGAGCAGTACTTC. Its protein product is CASSPTGYEQYF.

V is TRBV30 and J is TRBJ1-4; TRBD1 matches at 9 bases. The CDR3 loop spans 15 amino acids. Trimming cost V 1 base and J 2 bases; bases outside gene matches: 2. Germline V gene lookup returns CDR1 GTSNPN and CDR2 SVGIG (reference sequence). The CDR3 loop reads CAWSDTGGTNEKLFF. CDR3 DNA: TGTGCCTGGAGTGACACAGGGGGCACTAATGAAAAACTGTTTTTT.

The chain combines TRBV25-1 with TRBJ1-4; 9 nucleotides agree with TRBD1. Germline V gene data show CDR1 as MGHDK and CDR2 as SYGVNS. V was clipped by 4 bases and J by 13 bases; unmatched bases: 4. This CDR3 has 12 amino acids. DNA of the CDR3: TGTGCCAGCAGTGGGGGACAGGGTGGACTGTTTTTT. Amino acid sequence: CASSGGQGGLFF. Variable domain in full (rest from reference TRBV25-1 and TRBJ1-4): EADIYQTPRYLVIGTGKKITLECSQTMGHDKMYWYQQDPGMELHLIHYSYGVNSTEKGDLSSESTVSRIRTEHFPLTLESARPSHTSQYLCASSGGQGGLFFGSGTQLSVL.

This clone turned up a few times. The chain couples TRBV6-6 to TRBJ2-7, with D possibly TRBD2 on 5 matching bases. CDR1 and CDR2 (germline): MNHNY, SVGAGI (reference sequence). CDR3 length equals 13 residues. Trimming stripped 6 bases from V and 2 bases from J, with 11 bases between. This chain's CDR3 is CASSPAETYEQYF. Here the CDR3 DNA reads TGTGCCAGCAGCCCAGCGGAAACCTACGAGCAGTACTTC.

The chain carries TRBV19 and TRBJ1-5; D not resolved. The length of the CDR3 is 13 residues. Trimming shortened V by 5 bases and J by 2 bases, and 7 bases separated the two germline ends. From germline, CDR1 is LNHDA and CDR2 SQIVND (reference sequence). DNA of the CDR3: TGTGCCAGTAGTCGGGAGCGCAATCAGCCCCAGCATTTT. Translated, it gives CASSRERNQPQHF.

This sequence joins TRBV4-1 and TRBJ2-7; 10 bases map to TRBD2. The CDR3 runs 15 residues. From germline, CDR1 is MGHRA and CDR2 YSYEKL. The V and J ends lost 0 bases and 11 bases, in that order; junction bases with no gene match: 10. The CDR3 sequence is CASSQDRVSLAGKYF. CDR3 sequence (DNA): TGCGCCAGCAGCCAAGATAGGGTCTCACTAGCGGGGAAGTACTTC.

The CDR3 nucleotides are TGCGCCAGCAGCTTCAGCGGGGGTACAGATACGCAGTATTTT. Protein: CASSFSGGTDTQYF. The rearrangement uses TRBV5-1 and TRBJ2-3; TRBD2 matches 8 bases. Germline CDR1 SGHRS, CDR2 YFSETQ. V shed 2 bases, J shed 3 bases, and the junction held 2 bases outside the gene matches. The CDR3 sequence is 14 residues long.

This clone has a single count. This chain links TRBV27 with TRBJ1-5; TRBD1 is a possible D gene (5 bases). The CDR3 has 13 amino acids. V gave up 5 bases and J gave up 11 bases, with 16 bases separating them. Germline V gene data show CDR1 as MNHEY and CDR2 as SMNVEV (reference sequence). Written as DNA, the CDR3 is TGTGCCAGCAGTCCTACAGGTGGGATGACCCAGCATTTT. It codes for CASSPTGGMTQHF.

The chain joins TRBV6-9 to TRBJ2-1; 11 nucleotides match TRBD2. V gave up 4 bases and J gave up 5 bases; unmatched junction bases: 19. This CDR3 is built from 20 residues. The germline V gene encodes CDR1 MNHGY and CDR2 SVAAGI. The CDR3 DNA follows: TGTGCCAGCAGTTTCTATATGGGCCCCGTAACTAGCGGGAGCCACAATGAGCAGTTCTTC. Translated: CASSFYMGPVTSGSHNEQFF.

CDR3 DNA sequence: TGTGCCAGCAGCCAAAGTCAGGGTGTGGCGTACGAGCAGTACTTC. The encoded protein is CASSQSQGVAYEQYF. The chain joins TRBV14 to TRBJ2-7, with D maybe TRBD1 (5 bases). V lost 2 bases and J 4 bases, leaving 15 bases between the germline ends. This CDR3 contains 15 residues. Germline V gives CDR1 SGHDN, CDR2 FVKESK.

This chain connects TRBV15 to TRBJ1-1; D gene unclear. The CDR3 contains 13 residues. The V and J ends lost 0 bases and 2 bases respectively, with 4 bases between them. CDR1 LNHNV and CDR2 YYDKDF come from the germline V gene (reference sequence). The CDR3 loop reads CATSRDLNTEAFF. The CDR3 bases are TGTGCCACCAGCAGAGATCTAAACACTGAAGCTTTCTTT. Looking up the rest from reference TRBV15 and TRBJ1-1 gives the full variable domain: DAMVIQNPRYQVTQFGKPVTLSCSQTLNHNVMYWYQQKSSQAPKLLFHYYDKDFNNEADTPDNFQSRRPNTSFCFLDIRSPGLGDTAMYLCATSRDLNTEAFFGQGTRLTVV.

As regards this clone: The sample contains more than one DNA sequence encoding this CDR3. CDR3 loop: CASSPRGQSNEKLFF. The CDR3 nucleotides read TGTGCCAGCTCACCGCGGGGACAGAGTAATGAAAAACTGTTTTTT. The V and J genes are TRBV18 and TRBJ1-4; 7 bases match TRBD1. The V gene end was trimmed by 3 bases and the J gene end by 4 bases; junction bases not matched to a gene: 5. This CDR3 contains 15 residues. Germline V gene lookup returns CDR1 KGHSH and CDR2 LQKENI.

This chain joins TRBV21-1 and TRBJ2-7; TRBD1 is the table's D call, not checked against the DNA. TRBV21-1 is a pseudogene segment. CDR3 length equals 16 residues. CDR3 DNA: TGTGCCAGCAGCAAAGCGCTTTTCGCAGGCTTCGACGAGCAGTACTTC. Amino acid sequence: CASSKALFAGFDEQYF.

V is TRBV27 and J is TRBJ2-5, with D perhaps TRBD2 (6 bases). The V and J ends lost 6 bases and 11 bases respectively, with 19 bases between them. In germline, CDR1 is MNHEY, CDR2 SMNVEV (reference sequence). The CDR3 contains 13 residues. CDR3 loop: CASRTRDFGEQYF. CDR3 nucleotides: TGTGCCAGCAGGACCAGGGACTTCGGGGAGCAGTACTTC.

DNA for the CDR3: TGTGCCAGCAGCTTAAGGTTTGGGCTAGCGGCCTACGAGCAGTACTTC. Encoded protein: CASSLRFGLAAYEQYF. The chain combines TRBV13 with TRBJ2-7, with 7 nucleotides matching TRBD2. The germline V gene has CDR1 PRHDT and CDR2 FYEKMQ (reference sequence). The V segment lost 2 bases and the J segment 2 bases; nucleotides outside the gene matches: 9. The CDR3 loop spans 16 amino acids.

This clone was counted between two and nine times. This chain uses TRBV18 with TRBJ1-4; 9 positions match TRBD1. This CDR3 is 14 amino acids long. Germline V gene data show CDR1 as KGHSH and CDR2 as LQKENI. The V gene end was trimmed by 4 bases and the J gene end by 7 bases; junction bases not matched to a gene: 4. CDR3 in amino acids: CASSRDRDSEKLFF. CDR3 nucleotides: TGTGCCAGCTCACGGGACAGGGACAGTGAAAAACTGTTTTTT.

This chain connects TRBV18 to TRBJ2-3; TRBD2 aligns across 13 bases. Germline loops: CDR1 KGHSH, CDR2 LQKENI. The V and J ends lost 1 base and 4 bases, in that order; junction bases with no gene match: 5. CDR3 length equals 17 residues. CDR3 coding DNA: TGTGCCAGCTCACCACGGGGACTAGCGGGATTAGCAGATACGCAGTATTTT. Translated, it gives CASSPRGLAGLADTQYF.

This rearrangement joins TRBV4-3 to TRBJ2-1, with 8 bases identical to TRBD2. Unmatched junction bases numbered 10, after V lost 1 base and J lost 5 bases. Germline V CDR1 and CDR2: LGHNA, YSLEER. The CDR3 is 17 amino acids. This CDR3 is CASSQALGTSGNNEQFF. CDR3 sequence (DNA): TGCGCCAGCAGCCAAGCCCTTGGCACTAGCGGCAACAATGAGCAGTTCTTC.

The CDR3 loop is CASSQGDWRNEQFF. DNA of the CDR3: TGCGCCAGCAGCCAAGGCGACTGGAGGAATGAGCAGTTCTTC. This chain links TRBV4-1 with TRBJ2-1; possible D gene TRBD2, 5 bases. V lost 1 base and J lost 7, with 11 bases in between. This CDR3 spans 14 amino acids. Germline V CDR1 and CDR2: MGHRA, YSYEKL.

This clone was seen a few times. The CDR3 loop is CASSLSGFEQYF. CDR3 DNA: TGTGCCAGCAGCTTAAGCGGGTTCGAGCAGTACTTC. This chain joins TRBV7-2 and TRBJ2-7, with a possible D match to TRBD2 (6 bases). The CDR3 totals 12 residues. With 2 bases removed from V and 6 bases from J, the gap between germline ends came to 8 bases. The V gene's germline CDR1 is SGHTA and CDR2 FQGNSA. The variable domain in full, completed from reference TRBV7-2 and TRBJ2-7, reads GAGVSQSPSNKVTEKGKDVELRCDPISGHTALYWYRQSLGQGLEFLIYFQGNSAPDKSGLPSDRFSAERTGGSVSTLTIQRTQQEDSAVYLCASSLSGFEQYFGPGTRLTVT.

This clone was seen a single time. This sequence joins TRBV15 and TRBJ2-7; TRBD1 aligns across 7 bases. Germline V gene data show CDR1 as LNHNV and CDR2 as YYDKDF (reference sequence). CDR3 length: 15 amino acids. J lost 3 bases, V lost 0 bases, and 5 bases had no gene match. This CDR3 reads CATSRDQGQFYEQYF. In DNA form, the CDR3 reads TGTGCCACCAGCAGAGATCAGGGACAGTTCTACGAGCAGTACTTC.